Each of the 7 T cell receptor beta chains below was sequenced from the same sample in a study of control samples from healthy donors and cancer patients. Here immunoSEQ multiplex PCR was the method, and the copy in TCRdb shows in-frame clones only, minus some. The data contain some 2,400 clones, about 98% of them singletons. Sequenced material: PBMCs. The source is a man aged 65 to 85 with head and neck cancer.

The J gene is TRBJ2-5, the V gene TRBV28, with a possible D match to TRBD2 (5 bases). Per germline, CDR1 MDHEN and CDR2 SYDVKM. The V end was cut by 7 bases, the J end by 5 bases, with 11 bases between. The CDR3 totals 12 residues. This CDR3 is CASTTGVETQYF. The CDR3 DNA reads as TGTGCCAGCACAACCGGGGTCGAGACCCAGTACTTC.

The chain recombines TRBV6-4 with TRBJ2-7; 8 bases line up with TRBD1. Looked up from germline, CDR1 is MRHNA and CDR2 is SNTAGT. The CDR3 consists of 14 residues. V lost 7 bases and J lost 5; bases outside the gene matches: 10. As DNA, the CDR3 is TGTGCCAGCACCCGGCAGCAGGGGGCCCACGAGCAGTACTTC. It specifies CASTRQQGAHEQYF.

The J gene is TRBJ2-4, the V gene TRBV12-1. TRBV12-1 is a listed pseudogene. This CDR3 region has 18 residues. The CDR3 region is CASSLELSDTLAKNIQYF. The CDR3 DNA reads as TGTGCCAGCAGCCTAGAACTTTCCGACACGCTAGCCAAAAACATTCAGTACTTC.

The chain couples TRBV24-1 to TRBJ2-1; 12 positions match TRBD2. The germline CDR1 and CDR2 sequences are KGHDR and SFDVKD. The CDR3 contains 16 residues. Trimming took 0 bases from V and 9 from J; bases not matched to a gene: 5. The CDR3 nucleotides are TGTGCCACCAGTGATTTGGTGACTAGCGGGAGCACTGAGCAGTTCTTC. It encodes CATSDLVTSGSTEQFF.

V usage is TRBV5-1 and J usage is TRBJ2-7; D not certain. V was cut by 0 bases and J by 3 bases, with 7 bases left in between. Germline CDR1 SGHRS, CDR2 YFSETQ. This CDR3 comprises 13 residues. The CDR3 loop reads CASSLGPNYEQYF. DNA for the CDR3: TGCGCCAGCAGCTTGGGACCAAACTACGAGCAGTACTTC.

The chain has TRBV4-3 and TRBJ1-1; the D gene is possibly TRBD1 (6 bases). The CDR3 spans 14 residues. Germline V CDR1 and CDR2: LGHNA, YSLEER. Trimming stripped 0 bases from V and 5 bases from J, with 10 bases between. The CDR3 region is CASSQDQGGTEAFF. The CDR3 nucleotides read TGCGCCAGCAGCCAAGATCAAGGGGGAACTGAAGCTTTCTTT.

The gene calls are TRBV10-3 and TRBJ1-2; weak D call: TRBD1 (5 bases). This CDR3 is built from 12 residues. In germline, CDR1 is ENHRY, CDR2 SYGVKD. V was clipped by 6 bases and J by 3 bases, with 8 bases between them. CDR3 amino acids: CAIRGTDYGYTF. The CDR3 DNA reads TGTGCCATCAGGGGGACCGACTATGGCTACACCTTC.